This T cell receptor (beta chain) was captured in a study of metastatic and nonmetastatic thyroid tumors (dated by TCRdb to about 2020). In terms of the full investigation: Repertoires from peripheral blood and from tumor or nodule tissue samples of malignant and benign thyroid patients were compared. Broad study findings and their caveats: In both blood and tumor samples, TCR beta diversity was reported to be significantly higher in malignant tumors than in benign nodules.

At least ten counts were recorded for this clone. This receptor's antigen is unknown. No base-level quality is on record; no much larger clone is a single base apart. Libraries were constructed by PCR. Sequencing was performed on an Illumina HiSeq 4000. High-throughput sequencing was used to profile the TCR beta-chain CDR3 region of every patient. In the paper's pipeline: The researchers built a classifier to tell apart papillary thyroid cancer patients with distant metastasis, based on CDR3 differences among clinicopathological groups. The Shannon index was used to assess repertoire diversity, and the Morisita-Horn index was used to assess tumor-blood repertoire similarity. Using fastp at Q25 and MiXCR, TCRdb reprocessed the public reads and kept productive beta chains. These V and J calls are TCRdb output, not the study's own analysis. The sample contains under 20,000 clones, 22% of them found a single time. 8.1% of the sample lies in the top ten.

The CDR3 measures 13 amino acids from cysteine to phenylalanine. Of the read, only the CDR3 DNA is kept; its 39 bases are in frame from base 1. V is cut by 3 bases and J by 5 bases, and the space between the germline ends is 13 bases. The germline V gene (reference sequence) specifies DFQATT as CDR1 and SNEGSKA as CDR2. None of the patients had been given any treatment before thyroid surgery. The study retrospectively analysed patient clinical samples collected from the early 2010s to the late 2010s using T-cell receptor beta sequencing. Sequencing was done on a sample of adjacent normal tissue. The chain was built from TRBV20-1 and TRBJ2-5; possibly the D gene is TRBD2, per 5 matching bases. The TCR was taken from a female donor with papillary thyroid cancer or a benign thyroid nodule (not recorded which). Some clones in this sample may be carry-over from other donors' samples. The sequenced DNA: TGCAGTGCTAGGCGGCTAGCTCAGGAGACCCAGTACTTC. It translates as CSARRLAQETQYF.